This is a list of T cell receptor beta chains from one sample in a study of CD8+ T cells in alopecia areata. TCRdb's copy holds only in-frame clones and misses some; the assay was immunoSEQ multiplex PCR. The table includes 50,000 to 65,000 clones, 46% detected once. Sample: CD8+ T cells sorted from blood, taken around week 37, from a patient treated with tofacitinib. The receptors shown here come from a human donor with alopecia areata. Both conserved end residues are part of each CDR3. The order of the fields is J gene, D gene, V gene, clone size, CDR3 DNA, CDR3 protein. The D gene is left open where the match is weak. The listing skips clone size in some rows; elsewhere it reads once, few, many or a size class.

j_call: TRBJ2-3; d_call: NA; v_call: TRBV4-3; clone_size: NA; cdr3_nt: TGCGCCAGCAGCCAAGATGGCGACGACACAGATACGCAGTATTTT; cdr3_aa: CASSQDGDDTDTQYF
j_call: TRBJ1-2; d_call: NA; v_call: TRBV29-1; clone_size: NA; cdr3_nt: TGCAGCGCTCGGACGGGCCTTGGCTATGGCTACACCTTC; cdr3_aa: CSARTGLGYGYTF
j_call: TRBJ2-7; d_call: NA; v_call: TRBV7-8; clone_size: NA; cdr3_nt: TGTGCCAGCAGCTTAGCACGCTGGGGAGGCGAGCAGTACTTC; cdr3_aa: CASSLARWGGEQYF
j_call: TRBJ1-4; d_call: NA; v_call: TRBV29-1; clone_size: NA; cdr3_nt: TGCAGCGTTGCAGCGGGACCACGGGAAAAACTGTTTTTT; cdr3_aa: CSVAAGPREKLFF
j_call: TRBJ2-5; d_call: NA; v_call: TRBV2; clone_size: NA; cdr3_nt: TGTGCCAGCAACGAACCGGGCCGGGAGACCCAGTACTTC; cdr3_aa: CASNEPGRETQYF
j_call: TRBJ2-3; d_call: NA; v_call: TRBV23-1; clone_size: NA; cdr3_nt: TGCGCCAGCAGCCCCGCGGCCATAGATACGCAGTATTTT; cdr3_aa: CASSPAAIDTQYF
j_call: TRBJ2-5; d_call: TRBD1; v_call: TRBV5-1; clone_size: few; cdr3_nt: TGCGCCAGCAGCTCCAAAGCTGGACAGGGGGAGACCCAGTACTTC; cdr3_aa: CASSSKAGQGETQYF
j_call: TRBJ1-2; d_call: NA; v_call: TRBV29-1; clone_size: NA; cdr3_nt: TGCAGCGTGGAAAAAGGACAGACTAACTATGGCTACACCTTC; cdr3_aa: CSVEKGQTNYGYTF
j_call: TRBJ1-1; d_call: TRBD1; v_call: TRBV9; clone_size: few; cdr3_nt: TGTGCCAGCAGCGTAGGATGGGGACAGGGGATGAACACTGAAGCTTTCTTT; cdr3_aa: CASSVGWGQGMNTEAFF
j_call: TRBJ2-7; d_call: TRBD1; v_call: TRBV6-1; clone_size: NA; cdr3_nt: TGTGCCAGCAGTGCCGGGACAGAGACCTACGAGCAGTACTTC; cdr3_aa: CASSAGTETYEQYF
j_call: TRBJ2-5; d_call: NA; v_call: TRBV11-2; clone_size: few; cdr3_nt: TGTGCCAGCAGCTTAGTGCCAGCCCAAGAGACCCAGTACTTC; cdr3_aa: CASSLVPAQETQYF
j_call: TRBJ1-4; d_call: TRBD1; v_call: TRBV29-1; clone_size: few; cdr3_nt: TGCAGCGTTGAAGATCTTCGGGGGGACAGGGGCTGGGAAAAACTGTTTTTT; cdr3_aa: CSVEDLRGDRGWEKLFF
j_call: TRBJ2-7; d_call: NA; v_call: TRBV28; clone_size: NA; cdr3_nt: TGTGCCAGCTGTGAATCGGGACCCGGCGAGCAGTACTTC; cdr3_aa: CASCESGPGEQYF
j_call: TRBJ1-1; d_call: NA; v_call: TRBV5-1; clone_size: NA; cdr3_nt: TGCGCCAGCCAAATTGGGGGGCAAGCTTTCTTT; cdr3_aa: CASQIGGQAFF
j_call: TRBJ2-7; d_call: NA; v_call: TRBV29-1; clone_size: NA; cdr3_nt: TGCAGCGTATCGGAACAGGACTTCTACGAGCAGTACTTC; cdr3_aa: CSVSEQDFYEQYF
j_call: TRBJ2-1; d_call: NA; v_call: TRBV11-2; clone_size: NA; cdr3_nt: TGTGCCAGCAGCCCCCGTGGGACTCCCAAGCACAATGAGCAGTTCTTC; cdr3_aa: CASSPRGTPKHNEQFF
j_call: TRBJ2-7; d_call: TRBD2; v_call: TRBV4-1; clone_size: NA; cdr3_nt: TGCGCCAGCAGCCAATCCTTTAGCGGGAATACAGGCGAGCAGTACTTC; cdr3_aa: CASSQSFSGNTGEQYF